The following is a T cell receptor beta chain sequence with its context. No antigen is known for it. This sample is drawn from a study of T cell repertoires in cytomegalovirus infection. In the study overall: TCR beta signatures that were public indicated CMV infection and matching HLA type.

Each CDR3 protein gets one entry after TCRdb re-called the reads with MiXCR. The sample shows about 180,000 distinct CDR3 sequences, roughly a fifth of them seen only once. Whole-study findings and limits: Cumulative public TCR beta family frequency identified carriers of CMV plus the relevant HLA.

V gave up 2 bases and J gave up 5 bases, with 6 bases separating them. CDR3 length: 13 amino acids. The germline V gene encodes CDR1 MNHEY and CDR2 SVGEGT. The TCR was taken from a human donor in good health (CMV status not recorded). Some clones in this sample may be carry-over from other donors' samples. The chain links TRBV6-2 or TRBV6-3 to TRBJ2-2; no clear D. The sequenced sample was CD8+ T cells from cultured PBMCs, obtained from culture after CMV antigen stimulation. CDR3 in DNA: TGTGCCAGCAGTTACGGACCGACCGGGGAGCTGTTTTTT. Translating gives CASSYGPTGELFF.